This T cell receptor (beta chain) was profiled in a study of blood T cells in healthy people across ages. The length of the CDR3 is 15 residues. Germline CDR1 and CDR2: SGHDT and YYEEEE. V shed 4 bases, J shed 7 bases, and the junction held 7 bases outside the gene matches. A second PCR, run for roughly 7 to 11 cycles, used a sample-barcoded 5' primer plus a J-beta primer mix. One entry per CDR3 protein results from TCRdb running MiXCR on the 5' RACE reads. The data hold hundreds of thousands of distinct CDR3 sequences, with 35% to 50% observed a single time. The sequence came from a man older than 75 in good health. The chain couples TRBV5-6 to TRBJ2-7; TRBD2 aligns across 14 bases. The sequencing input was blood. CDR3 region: CASSGGLAGGNEQYF. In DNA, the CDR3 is TGTGCCAGCAGCGGCGGACTAGCGGGAGGCAATGAGCAGTACTTC.